This TCR beta chain was retrieved from a study of cytomegalovirus exposure and HLA in healthy donors (dated by TCRdb to about 2017). Some background on the complete study: In an earlier analysis of approximately 640 of the donors, 276 Gb of sequence data and 100 million or so unique TCR beta sequences from 180 million or so T cells were reported. Of the roughly 400 genotyped donors, 70% to 90% were placed in the genetic ancestry cluster associated with self-reported Caucasian donors. Besides the first cohort of 550 to 750 subjects, a separate validation cohort made up of 120 different subjects was used. Among a few hundred genotyped donors of the cohort, an average of roughly 240,000 unique TCR beta nucleotide sequences were sequenced per donor, approximately 20% of them non-productive. The study profiled the T cell repertoires of around 700 subjects by immunosequencing and related them to cytomegalovirus serostatus. Typing coverage differed by locus: A, B, C, DRB1 and DQB1 were typed in roughly 620-630 donors, DQA1 in roughly 500, DPA1 in around 610, and DPB1 in roughly 450. The study was designed to test whether signatures of past pathogen exposure could be identified by cataloging public T cell receptors. An earlier analysis of around 580 of the donors used high-throughput TCR beta sequencing to judge whether each TCR beta V gene segment behaved as functional or pseudogenic. Donor age, sex, ethnicity and CMV serostatus were collected together with the repertoire data. About 5 DR-DQ haplotypes were handled as single units for association and clustering, since linkage in the cohort was strong. Approximately 310 gigabases of sequencing data and tens of millions of unique TCR sequences were included in an early release covering about 700 HLA-typed donors. Every repertoire in the discovery cohort had been generated on one and the same sequencing platform. Rather than using new phenotypic data, the later analysis identified candidate immune exposures from TCR beta sequences and from how often those sequences occurred across donors. A later analysis re-examined previously published TCR beta repertoires from just over 650 donors and added high-resolution HLA genotyping to investigate patterns of TCR occurrence. The study combined high-throughput TCR immunosequencing, statistical association of individual TCRs with disease status, and machine learning to predict cytomegalovirus infection status. Genome-wide SNP genotypes for about 60% of the 666 donors were used in a later genetic analysis, which treated that subset as a discovery cohort. HLA typing covered class I and class II loci at four-digit resolution. Paper-wide results and their limitations: In a later genetic analysis, fewer N-insertions in productive TCRs were reported among donors in an Asian-associated ancestry cluster than the roughly 640-donor mean. Roughly 15 rarely observed V segments, including chromosome 9 orphons, were excluded from the earlier analysis of approximately 500 of the donors because counts were too low. Linkage disequilibrium might explain the correlated functional status among segregating V segments, but an unknown experimental factor could not be excluded. The study gave a list of over 150 TCR beta chains associated with cytomegalovirus. Because the 87-base-pair reads could not distinguish some IMGT-functional V segments, including TRBV6-2 and TRBV6-3, those segments were excluded. A later analysis reported that several top co-occurrence clusters appeared linked to parvovirus B19, influenza, CMV and Epstein-Barr virus. A few of the identified cytomegalovirus-associated TCR beta chains were confirmed in vitro to be specific for cytomegalovirus antigens. A further reported finding was that TCR beta sequences accurately predicted the HLA-A and HLA-B alleles for most subjects in the first cohort. Cytomegalovirus status was reported to be diagnosed by the classifier with high specificity and sensitivity in both the original and validation cohorts. Assigning TCR associations to individual alleles was difficult when HLA alleles, especially DR and DQ, strongly co-occurred. In a later analysis, the rate of TCR association differed among HLA loci, with DRB1 alleles having the most associated TCRs and HLA-C alleles having the fewest. Specific HLA alleles were associated with 15,000 to 20,000 TCR beta sequences at a false discovery rate of 0.05 in a later analysis. A cluster of highly shared sequence variants was judged likely to be a technical artifact of the sequencing pipeline. While some public TCRs were present in many individuals, most TCR sequences turned up only very rarely across donors. The authors suggested that the approach could potentially be generalized to other disease states and immunological phenotypes. An association between a missense DCLRE1C variant and V-gene and J-gene trimming of TCR beta chains was found in a later genetic analysis and replicated in an independent cohort. In an earlier analysis of about 600 of the donors, most TCR beta V segments appeared in productive rearrangements about 87% or about 30% of the time, broadly matching IMGT annotations. Because HLA typing was unavailable for some donors at each locus, only the typed subset was used in association tests. Compared with equally common non-associated chains, HLA-associated TCR beta chains in a later analysis were more clonally expanded and had lower generation probabilities. CMV serostatus was the only immune exposure information available for the cohort. In this cohort, only TCR beta chains were sequenced, and detectable features were limited by the absence of alpha or paired-chain data. The presence/absence analyses assumed that sequencing depth was roughly uniform across donors, and that assumption may not be true. Most CMV-associated TCR beta chains appeared to be HLA-restricted in a later analysis, and the HLA associations seemed to be driven largely by CMV exposure.

CDR1 and CDR2, looked up from the germline V gene, are MNHEY and SVGAGI. At the junction V is shortened by 2 bases and J by 6 bases; bases outside the gene matches: 6. The CDR3 starts with the cysteine, ends with the phenylalanine, and has 16 residues. The read is trimmed to its CDR3 DNA, 48 bases read in frame from base 1. In total, 500 to 700 healthy bone marrow donors made up the cohort. At the time of sampling, every cohort member was nominally healthy, though immune exposures that went unrecorded were likely present. The donor tested CMV seronegative, placing the donor among the approximately 360 seronegative members of the cohort. Every donor gave a peripheral blood sample, and the peripheral blood mononuclear cells from that sample were used for TCR beta sequencing. Genomic DNA was extracted from the blood cell samples with the Qiagen DNeasy Blood Extraction Kit. On this clone: Its binding antigen is unknown. The record has no base qualities; no much larger clone is one base away.

Library construction relied on the immunoSEQ multiplex PCR assay. For the multiplex PCR, a mixture combining 60 forward primers for TCR Vbeta segments and 13 reverse primers for TCR Jbeta segments was used. The CDR3 region of rearranged TCR beta genes was amplified from genomic DNA by a multiplex PCR assay. The amplified TCR beta libraries were sequenced on the Illumina HiSeq System as 87-base-pair reads. The original methods were these. A later analysis counted some 74 million unique TCR beta chains across the 670 or so repertoires, and some 11 million of these chains were shared by at least two donors. To remove PCR and sequencing errors, raw reads were error-corrected and collapsed into unique sequences using a nearest-neighbor algorithm that merged closely related sequences. Alignment of CDR3 sequences to IMGT reference sequences was used to assign V, D and J gene segments. For a sequence to be retained, at least a six-nucleotide match to both a V gene segment and a J gene segment was required. Rearrangements were called productive when the CDR3 lacked stop codons and stayed in frame with V and J; all others were non-productive. Following IMGT convention, CDR3 was defined as the stretch from the second conserved V-encoded cysteine up to the conserved J-encoded phenylalanine. In an earlier analysis of around 600 of the donors, sequences lacking an unambiguous match to a single V gene segment were excluded. An earlier analysis of several hundred of the donors called V segments functional above 56.7% productive rearrangements and segregating when the between-donor standard deviation exceeded 5%. To diagnose cytomegalovirus status from the catalog of TCR beta chain sequences, a statistical classification framework was built. In a later analysis, TCR nucleotide sequences were compared against IMGT/GENE-DB human TR gene sequences so that V and J genes could be assigned. A later analysis assigned CDR3 sequences and most-parsimonious VDJ recombination scenarios with the TCRdist pipeline. In a later analysis, each TCR beta chain was defined by its CDR3 amino acid sequence together with its V-gene family, and reads lacking a unique V-gene family were excluded. To address suspected cross-contamination and a sequencing artifact, a later analysis removed approximately 590 highly shared, low-generation-probability nucleotide sequences. In a later analysis, a clonal expansion index for each public chain was calculated from normalized within-repertoire ranks of inferred template counts. In a later analysis, generation probabilities were computed with a VDJ recombination model fitted to out-of-frame rearrangements, and the resulting probabilities were checked against IGoR. In a later analysis, hypergeometric tests were used to score TCR-TCR, TCR-HLA and TCR-CMV co-occurrence, with a repertoire-size bias correction applied to TCR pairs. False discovery rates were estimated in a later analysis by permuting HLA or CMV assignments 20 times. A later analysis grouped co-occurring TCRs with DBSCAN, adding TCRdist sequence similarity when clustering within HLA-allele-positive subsets. Repertoires with fewer than 30,000 or more than 120,000 public chains, plus five repertoires with anomalous nucleotide sharing, were excluded from co-occurrence clustering. TCRdb re-hosts the immuneACCESS table, in-frame sequences only. Its copies lack some clones; in the studies checked, an unresolved V gene accounts for under half of them, and the cause for the rest is not known. That table supplies the V and J calls and clone size; D and trimming were determined from the DNA. The sample profile shows around 160,000 clones; more than 70% of them were found once. The leading ten clones occupy around 4.7% of the sample.

This receptor chain uses TRBV6-5 and TRBJ2-1, and 11 junction bases match TRBD2. This sequence was found in a male donor in good health and CMV-seronegative. The source material was PBMCs. The CDR3 reads as follows: CASSYQTSGSRNEQFF. The bases are TGTGCCAGCAGTTACCAAACTAGCGGGAGTCGCAATGAGCAGTTCTTC.